Presented here are 2 T cell receptor beta chains from one specimen sequenced in a study of T cells in Graves' hyperthyroidism and ophthalmopathy. Amplification of TCR beta CDR3 regions was performed using RNA transcripts as template. The study used the HTBI primer set for a first-round RT-PCR of the TCR CDR3. Each CDR3 protein is one row after TCRdb ran MiXCR on the multiplex PCR reads. The sample contains under 350,000 distinct CDR3 sequences, 17% of which appear only once. Source material: blood. Every receptor here comes from a woman aged 60-75 years with Graves' ophthalmopathy.

There are many counts of this clonotype. The chain joins TRBV27 to TRBJ1-4, with 7 positions matching TRBD1. V lost 4 bases to trimming and J lost 8 bases; unmatched junction nucleotides: 4. The CDR3 is 13 amino acids. Germline CDR1 and CDR2: MNHEY and SMNVEV (reference sequence). This CDR3 is CASSSRGREKLFF. CDR3 in DNA: TGTGCCAGCAGTTCGAGGGGGCGGGAAAAACTGTTTTTT. The full variable domain, completed using reference TRBV27 and TRBJ1-4, is EAQVTQNPRYLITVTGKKLTVTCSQNMNHEYMSWYRQDPGLGLRQIYYSMNVEVTDKGDVPEGYKVSRKEKRNFPLILESPSPNQTSLYFCASSSRGREKLFFGSGTQLSVL.

J is TRBJ2-7 and V is TRBV19; 7 nucleotides line up with TRBD1. The V gene end was trimmed by 3 bases and the J gene end by 0 bases; junction bases not matched to a gene: 2. Germline CDR1 reads LNHDA; CDR2 reads SQIVND (reference sequence). CDR3 length: 14 amino acids. The CDR3 bases are TGTGCCAGTAGTATGGACAGGAGCTCCTACGAGCAGTACTTC. Amino acids: CASSMDRSSYEQYF.